One sample yielded the 13 T cell receptor beta chains listed below, sequenced in a study of T cell changes during pregnancy in multiple sclerosis (dated by TCRdb to between 2018 and 2021). Library prep was done by the immunoSEQ multiplex PCR assay. TCRdb stores this immuneACCESS table with in-frame sequences only. Part of the clones is absent; in the studies checked, under half of the shortfall reflects unresolved V genes, and no reason is known for the rest. Across this sample there are about 59,000 clones, with 80% to 95% seen only once. Less than 3% of the sample comes from the top ten. The sequencing here drew on peripheral blood, taken in the second trimester of pregnancy. These receptor sequences come from a female donor in good health, enrolled as a control in a pregnancy study.

The rearrangement links TRBV30 to TRBJ2-5; TRBD1 might be the D (5 bases). CDR1 is GTSNPN and CDR2 is SVGIG in the germline V gene (reference sequence). The CDR3 length is 15 residues. The germline V and J ends were trimmed by 2 bases and 7 bases, with 20 bases remaining between them. In DNA form, the CDR3 reads TGTGCCTGGAGTTTGCAAGGGGAACCCCAGGTGACCCAGTACTTC. This codes for CAWSLQGEPQVTQYF.

The J gene is TRBJ2-1, the V gene TRBV9; maybe TRBD2 (7 bases). CDR1 and CDR2 from the germline V gene are SGDLS and YYNGEE. CDR3 length: 16 residues. The V and J ends lost 3 bases and 9 bases respectively, with 22 bases between them. CDR3 DNA: TGTGCCAGCAGCGAGGGGGGGGCGCTTGGCGTAGGTGAGCAGTTCTTC. Amino acids: CASSEGGALGVGEQFF.

The chain combines TRBV11-2 with TRBJ2-3; 9 bases agree with TRBD2. The CDR3 covers 17 residues. The J segment lost 2 bases and the V segment lost 5 bases, leaving 11 bases of the junction unmatched. CDR1 and CDR2 (germline): SGHAT, FQNNGV. In DNA, the CDR3 is TGTGCCAGCAGCCACCGTTACGGCGGGAGGGACACAGATACGCAGTATTTT. Translated: CASSHRYGGRDTDTQYF.

The chain links TRBV5-6 to TRBJ2-1, with 7 positions matching TRBD2. The V gene end was trimmed by 4 bases and the J gene end by 4 bases; junction bases not matched to a gene: 8. The length of the CDR3 is 15 residues. Germline V CDR1 and CDR2: SGHDT, YYEEEE. As DNA, the CDR3 is TGTGCCAGCAGCAGAACCCTAGCGGCTTACAATGAGCAGTTCTTC. The encoded protein is CASSRTLAAYNEQFF. The variable domain in full, with the rest retrieved from reference TRBV5-6 and TRBJ2-1, is DAGVTQSPTHLIKTRGQQVTLRCSPKSGHDTVSWYQQALGQGPQFIFQYYEEEERQRGNFPDRFSGHQFPNYSSELNVNALLLGDSALYLCASSRTLAAYNEQFFGPGTRLTVL.

The V gene is TRBV29-1, the J gene TRBJ1-5; D gene uncertain. The length of the CDR3 is 21 residues. The V end was cut by 7 bases, the J end by 0 bases, with 34 bases between. Germline CDR1 and CDR2: SQVTM and ANQGSEA. CDR3 nucleotides: TGCAGCGAACGGATGGGTACGCAGAGGTCCCCCCGCTCGTATAGCAATCAGCCCCAGCATTTT. Protein sequence: CSERMGTQRSPRSYSNQPQHF.

The chain links TRBV19 to TRBJ1-1, with D unresolved. Germline V gene sequence: CDR1 LNHDA, CDR2 SQIVND (reference sequence). With 4 bases removed from V and 0 bases from J, the gap between germline ends came to 12 bases. The CDR3 has 15 residues. The CDR3 reads CASSTIASMNTEAFF. The CDR3 DNA is TGTGCCAGTAGTACGATAGCCTCAATGAACACTGAAGCTTTCTTT.

This chain joins TRBV28 and TRBJ1-2; tentatively, D is TRBD1 (5 bases). CDR1 MDHEN and CDR2 SYDVKM come from the germline V gene. The CDR3 is 15 amino acids. The germline V and J ends were trimmed by 8 bases and 5 bases, with 21 bases remaining between them. CDR3 loop: CASVLGGAPRYGYTF. CDR3 bases: TGTGCCAGCGTATTAGGCGGGGCGCCTAGATATGGCTACACCTTC.

The rearrangement joins TRBV4-3 to TRBJ2-1; 7 nucleotides agree with TRBD2. The CDR3 sequence is 15 residues long. V dropped 4 bases and J dropped 9; count of bases not matched to a gene: 12. Germline values: CDR1 LGHNA, CDR2 YSLEER. CDR3 sequence (DNA): TGCGCCAGCAGCCCGGGACTACGTTATGCGGGTGAGCAGTTCTTC. This encodes CASSPGLRYAGEQFF.

The genes are TRBV19 and TRBJ2-7; TRBD1 aligns across 8 bases. This CDR3 has 15 residues. With 7 bases clipped from V and 2 bases from J, the junction kept 10 bases outside the gene matches. Germline V lookup: CDR1 LNHDA, CDR2 SQIVND (reference sequence). The DNA for the CDR3 is TGTGCCAGTACCGCTAGCCAGGGGGCGGCCTACGAGCAGTACTTC. This encodes CASTASQGAAYEQYF.

The chain joins TRBV30 to TRBJ2-1; the D gene is possibly TRBD2 (6 bases). V lost 3 bases and J lost 8, with 14 bases in between. There are 13 residues in the CDR3. Germline values: CDR1 GTSNPN, CDR2 SVGIG (reference sequence). CDR3 sequence reads: CAWSTSLQDEQFF. CDR3 nucleotides: TGTGCCTGGAGCACTAGCCTCCAGGATGAGCAGTTCTTC.

This rearrangement joins TRBV30 to TRBJ1-2; 12 bases map to TRBD1. Unmatched junction bases numbered 4, after V lost 1 base and J lost 4 bases. CDR1 is GTSNPN and CDR2 is SVGIG in the germline V gene (reference sequence). The CDR3 is made up of 15 amino acids. The DNA of the CDR3 is TGTGCCTGGAGTGCCGGGACAGGGGGCAGCTATGGCTACACCTTC. This translates into CAWSAGTGGSYGYTF.

This chain links TRBV5-1 with TRBJ2-3; 9 nucleotides line up with TRBD1. The CDR3 is 15 amino acids. With 4 bases clipped from V and 5 bases from J, the junction kept 8 bases outside the gene matches. CDR1 SGHRS and CDR2 YFSETQ come from the germline V gene. CDR3 in amino acids: CASSPTGGEGDTQYF. CDR3 DNA sequence: TGCGCCAGCAGCCCGACAGGGGGAGAAGGAGATACGCAGTATTTT. Complete variable domain (other parts from reference TRBV5-1 and TRBJ2-3): KAGVTQTPRYLIKTRGQQVTLSCSPISGHRSVSWYQQTPGQGLQFLFEYFSETQRNKGNFPGRFSGRQFSNSRSEMNVSTLELGDSALYLCASSPTGGEGDTQYFGPGTRLTVL.

The gene calls are TRBV5-1 and TRBJ1-1, with TRBD1 identical over 7 bases. Germline values: CDR1 SGHRS, CDR2 YFSETQ. Unmatched junction bases numbered 11, after V lost 4 bases and J lost 11 bases. The CDR3 spans 13 residues. CDR3 bases: TGCGCCAGCAGCGCCAATTTCCGACAGGGTGCTTTCTTT. It translates to CASSANFRQGAFF.